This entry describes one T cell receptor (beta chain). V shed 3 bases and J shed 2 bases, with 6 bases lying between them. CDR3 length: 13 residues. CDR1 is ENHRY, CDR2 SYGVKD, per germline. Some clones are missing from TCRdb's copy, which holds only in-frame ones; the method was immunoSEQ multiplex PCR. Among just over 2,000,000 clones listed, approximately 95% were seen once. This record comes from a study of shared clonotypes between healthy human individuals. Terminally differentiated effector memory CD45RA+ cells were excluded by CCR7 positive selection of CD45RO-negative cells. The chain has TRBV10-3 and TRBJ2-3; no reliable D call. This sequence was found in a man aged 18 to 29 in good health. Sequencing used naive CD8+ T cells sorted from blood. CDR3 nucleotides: TGTGCCATCAGTGACGGCGCCACAGATACGCAGTATTTT. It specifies CAISDGATDTQYF.